The TCR beta chain described here comes from a study of T cells in tumors after PD-1 blockade. Study overall: Excluded were patients with checkpoint blockade, immunosuppressants, or radiotherapy or other anti-cancer therapy within 4 weeks. Mean per blood sample: 90,000 to 120,000 templates (about 24,000-257,772), around 34,000 unique clonotypes.

The CDR3 sequence is 16 residues long. The germline gives CDR1 MNHEY, CDR2 SMNVEV (reference sequence). V was cut by 6 bases and J by 5 bases, with 20 bases left in between. Input was about 550 ng to 6,500 ng of genomic DNA from tumor or blood. Sequenced by immunoSEQ multiplex PCR; TCRdb stores in-frame clones only, minus some. The sample includes approximately 19,000 clones, about 85% of them seen just once. The chain uses TRBV27 and TRBJ2-1, with unresolved D. The receptor was derived from a human donor with advanced basal cell or squamous cell carcinoma (not recorded which). Material: PBMCs, obtained after anti-PD-1 therapy. CDR3 protein: CASSPFEYPPDNEQFF. Here the CDR3 DNA reads TGTGCCAGCAGCCCTTTTGAGTACCCCCCCGACAATGAGCAGTTCTTC.